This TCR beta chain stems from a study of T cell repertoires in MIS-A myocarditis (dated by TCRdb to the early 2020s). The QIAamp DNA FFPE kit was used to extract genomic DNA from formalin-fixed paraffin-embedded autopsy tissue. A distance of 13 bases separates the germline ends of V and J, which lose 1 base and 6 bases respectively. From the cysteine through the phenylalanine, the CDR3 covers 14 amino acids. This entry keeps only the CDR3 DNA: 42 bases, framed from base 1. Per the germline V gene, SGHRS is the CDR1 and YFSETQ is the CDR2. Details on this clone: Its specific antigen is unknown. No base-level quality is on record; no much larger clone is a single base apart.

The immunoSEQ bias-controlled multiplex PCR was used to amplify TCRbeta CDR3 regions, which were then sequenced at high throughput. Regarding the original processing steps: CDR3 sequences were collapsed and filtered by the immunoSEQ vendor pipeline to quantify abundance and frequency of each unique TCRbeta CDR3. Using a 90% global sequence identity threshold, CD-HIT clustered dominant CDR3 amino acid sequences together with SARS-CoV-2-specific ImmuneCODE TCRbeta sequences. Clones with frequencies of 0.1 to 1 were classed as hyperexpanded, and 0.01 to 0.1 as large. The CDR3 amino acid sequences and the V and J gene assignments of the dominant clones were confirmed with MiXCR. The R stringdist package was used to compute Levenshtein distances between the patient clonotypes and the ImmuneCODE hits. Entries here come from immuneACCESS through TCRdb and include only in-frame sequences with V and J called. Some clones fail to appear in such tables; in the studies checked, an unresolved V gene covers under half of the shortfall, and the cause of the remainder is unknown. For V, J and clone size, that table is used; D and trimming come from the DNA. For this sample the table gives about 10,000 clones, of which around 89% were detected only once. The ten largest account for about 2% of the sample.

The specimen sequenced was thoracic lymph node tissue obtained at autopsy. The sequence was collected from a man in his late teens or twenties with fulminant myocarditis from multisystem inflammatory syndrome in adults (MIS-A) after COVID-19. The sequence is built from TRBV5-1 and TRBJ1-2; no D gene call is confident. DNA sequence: TGCGCCAGCAGCTTGTTTTCCACATCTGATGGCTACACCTTC. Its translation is CASSLFSTSDGYTF.